A selection of T cell receptor beta chains follows, all from one sample in a study of blood T cell repertoires in COVID-19. Measured with immunoSEQ multiplex PCR; TCRdb has only the in-frame clones, and not every one. This sample has under 250,000 clones, with under 90% found just once. The sequenced material came from PBMCs or T cells enriched from blood (not recorded which). The receptor set was obtained from a woman aged 35 to 49 who had been exposed to COVID-19. Both conserved end residues are part of each CDR3. A D gene is named only where the DNA matches it firmly. Rows give clone size only sometimes, using once, few, many, or a class for an expanded clone.

-,TRBV9,13,TRBJ2-3,once,CASSKTRADTQYF,TGTGCCAGCAGCAAGACCCGGGCAGATACGCAGTATTTT
TRBD1,TRBV19,15,TRBJ1-1,-,CASRDRGRMNTEAFF,TGTGCCAGTAGGGACAGGGGGCGCATGAACACTGAAGCTTTCTTT
TRBD1,TRBV12-3/TRBV12-4,13,TRBJ1-2,many,CASSWDRVRGYTF,TGTGCCAGCAGTTGGGACAGGGTCCGTGGCTACACCTTC
-,TRBV6-1,13,TRBJ1-1,-,CASSEFGDTEAFF,TGTGCCAGCAGTGAATTCGGAGACACTGAAGCTTTCTTT
TRBD1,TRBV24-1,17,TRBJ2-3,once,CATSDPGQGGLTDTQYF,TGTGCCACCAGTGACCCGGGACAGGGGGGATTGACAGATACGCAGTATTTT
-,TRBV7-2,16,TRBJ1-1,few,CASSLGQWDMNTEAFF,TGTGCCAGCAGCTTAGGGCAGTGGGACATGAACACTGAAGCTTTCTTT
-,TRBV29-1,12,TRBJ2-5,large,CSVDGREETQYF,TGCAGCGTTGATGGGAGAGAAGAGACCCAGTACTTC
TRBD1,TRBV2,14,TRBJ1-6,-,CASRGTGANSPLHF,TGTGCCAGCAGGGGGACAGGGGCTAATTCACCCCTCCACTTT
TRBD1,TRBV6-2/TRBV6-3,14,TRBJ2-2,-,CASGRGQGPGELFF,TGTGCCAGCGGCCGGGGACAGGGTCCCGGGGAGCTGTTTTTT
-,TRBV11-3,14,TRBJ1-5,-,CASSLRQADQPQHF,TGTGCCAGCAGCTTGAGACAGGCAGATCAGCCCCAGCATTTT
-,TRBV9,13,TRBJ1-3,-,CASSSTRGNTIYF,TGTGCCAGCAGCTCAACCCGGGGAAACACCATATATTTT
-,TRBV7-3,13,TRBJ1-1,-,CASRLNQGSEAFF,TGTGCCAGCAGACTTAATCAGGGGTCTGAAGCTTTCTTT
-,TRBV13,17,TRBJ1-2,-,CASSLGSGGGVNYGYTF,TGTGCCAGCAGCTTAGGGTCTGGGGGCGGCGTTAACTATGGCTACACCTTC
-,TRBV27,15,TRBJ2-3,-,CASSLSSRSTDTQYF,TGTGCCAGCAGTTTATCGTCCCGTAGCACAGATACGCAGTATTTT
TRBD1,TRBV5-4,18,TRBJ2-4,-,CASSLERDRGQAKNIQYF,TGTGCCAGCAGCTTGGAAAGGGACAGGGGGCAGGCGAAAAACATTCAGTACTTC
TRBD2,TRBV29-1,15,TRBJ2-7,-,CSVEERSGGLGEQYF,TGCAGCGTTGAAGAACGTAGCGGGGGATTGGGGGAGCAGTACTTC
-,TRBV7-2,13,TRBJ2-7,-,CASSPAGSYEQYF,TGTGCCAGCAGCCCTGCCGGCTCCTACGAGCAGTACTTC
-,TRBV27,16,TRBJ1-5,-,CASSASAQVSNQPQHF,TGTGCCAGCAGTGCCTCGGCACAGGTCAGCAATCAGCCCCAGCATTTT
-,TRBV4-1,15,TRBJ1-4,-,CASSPSGQTNEKLFF,TGCGCCAGCAGCCCGTCAGGTCAAACTAATGAAAAACTGTTTTTT
TRBD1,TRBV5-1,17,TRBJ2-2,-,CASSLEGTGGASGELFF,TGCGCCAGCAGCTTGGAGGGGACAGGGGGCGCCTCCGGGGAGCTGTTTTTT
-,TRBV7-2,13,TRBJ1-2,few,CASSPVSDYGYTF,TGTGCCAGCAGCCCCGTCAGTGACTATGGCTACACCTTC
-,TRBV5-4,14,TRBJ1-4,-,CASSTQGLEEKLFF,TGTGCCAGCAGCACGCAGGGTTTGGAAGAAAAACTGTTTTTT
-,TRBV19,13,TRBJ1-5,-,CASSWQDNQPQHF,TGTGCCAGTAGTTGGCAGGACAATCAGCCCCAGCATTTT
-,TRBV3-1/TRBV3-2,12,TRBJ2-7,few,CASSLSRGGRCF,TGTGCCAGCAGCCTCTCTCGGGGAGGCCGGTGCTTC
-,TRBV9,15,TRBJ2-7,few,CASSVRQGATYEQYF,TGTGCCAGCAGCGTTAGGCAAGGGGCAACCTACGAGCAGTACTTC
-,TRBV5-4,14,TRBJ1-2,-,CASSPDFANYGYTF,TGTGCCAGCAGCCCGGACTTCGCTAACTATGGCTACACCTTC
TRBD1,TRBV30,13,TRBJ1-2,-,CAWRRAGGRGYTF,TGTGCCTGGAGAAGGGCAGGGGGCAGGGGCTACACCTTC
TRBD2,TRBV27,15,TRBJ2-1,once,CASSVLAGGQGEQFF,TGTGCCAGCAGTGTACTAGCGGGGGGGCAGGGTGAGCAGTTCTTC
-,TRBV7-3,15,TRBJ2-1,-,CASSSNPQVTNEQFF,TGTGCCAGCAGCTCAAACCCACAGGTTACAAATGAGCAGTTCTTC
-,TRBV2,15,TRBJ1-1,-,CASSLGQGLGTEAFF,TGTGCCAGCAGCCTTGGTCAGGGCTTGGGTACTGAAGCTTTCTTT
TRBD1,TRBV11-2,15,TRBJ1-5,-,CASSLGTGGGQPQHF,TGTGCCAGCAGCTTAGGGACAGGGGGCGGTCAGCCCCAGCATTTT
-,TRBV19,16,TRBJ1-5,-,CASSGSRLPTDQPQHF,TGTGCCAGTAGTGGGAGTAGACTCCCGACGGATCAGCCCCAGCATTTT
-,TRBV6-5,14,TRBJ1-5,-,CASSPHREGQPQHF,TGTGCCAGCAGCCCCCACAGGGAAGGTCAGCCCCAGCATTTT
-,TRBV5-6,15,TRBJ1-4,once,CASSLVSGTNEKLFF,TGTGCCAGCAGCTTGGTGTCGGGAACTAATGAAAAACTGTTTTTT
TRBD1,TRBV2,14,TRBJ1-4,-,CASSGDRGHEKLFF,TGTGCCAGCAGCGGAGACAGGGGGCATGAAAAACTGTTTTTT
-,TRBV25-1,14,TRBJ2-7,-,CASSDGGAAYEQYF,TGTGCCAGCAGTGATGGCGGGGCAGCCTACGAGCAGTACTTC
-,TRBV5-1,16,TRBJ1-1,-,CASSLNGQTPNTEAFF,TGCGCCAGCAGCTTAAACGGACAGACCCCGAACACTGAAGCTTTCTTT
-,TRBV29-1,14,TRBJ2-7,-,CSVGGQYSSYEQYF,TGCAGCGTGGGAGGTCAGTACAGCTCCTACGAGCAGTACTTC
-,TRBV28,12,TRBJ1-6,-,CASSLQNSPLHF,TGTGCCAGCAGTTTACAGAATTCACCCCTCCACTTT